The rows below give T cell receptor beta chains drawn from one sample of a study of early T cells in non-severe SARS-CoV-2 infection. TCRdb reprocessed the 5' RACE reads via MiXCR and lists one record per CDR3 protein. The table records 80,000 or so distinct CDR3 sequences, around 15% of them present only once. The material sequenced was whole blood. These receptors originate from an adult who was a healthcare worker with PCR-confirmed SARS-CoV-2 infection or an uninfected control (not recorded which). Both conserved end residues are part of each CDR3. A D gene is named only where the DNA matches it firmly. Expanded clones are given a class, and other clones once, few, many or no size at all.

v_gene: TRBV3-1; j_gene: TRBJ1-1; abundance: .; len: 15; d_gene: .; CDR3nt: TGTGCCAGCAGCCGCTCGGGCCCCCTGGGCACTGAAGCTTTCTTT; CDR3aa: CASSRSGPLGTEAFF
v_gene: TRBV6-5; j_gene: TRBJ1-4; abundance: few; len: 15; d_gene: .; CDR3nt: TGTGCCAGCAGTTACTCTCCAGCAACTAATGAAAAACTGTTTTTT; CDR3aa: CASSYSPATNEKLFF
v_gene: TRBV7-2; j_gene: TRBJ2-3; abundance: .; len: 15; d_gene: .; CDR3nt: TGTGCCAGCAGCTCCCGGCTAGCGAGCACAGATACGCAGTATTTT; CDR3aa: CASSSRLASTDTQYF
v_gene: TRBV7-2; j_gene: TRBJ2-4; abundance: .; len: 14; d_gene: TRBD2; CDR3nt: TGTGCCAGCACCGATAGCGGGGCGGGGTACATTCAGTACTTC; CDR3aa: CASTDSGAGYIQYF
v_gene: TRBV4-1; j_gene: TRBJ2-7; abundance: many; len: 15; d_gene: .; CDR3nt: TGCGCCAGCAGCCAGAGTGGAGGGGGGGACTACGAGCAGTACTTC; CDR3aa: CASSQSGGGDYEQYF
v_gene: TRBV28; j_gene: TRBJ1-5; abundance: .; len: 15; d_gene: .; CDR3nt: TGTGCCAGCAGTATGGCGGGGGGGAGCAATCAGCCCCAGCATTTT; CDR3aa: CASSMAGGSNQPQHF
v_gene: TRBV9; j_gene: TRBJ1-1; abundance: .; len: 15; d_gene: TRBD1; CDR3nt: TGTGCCAGCAGCGTAGTACAGGGGGCATACACTGAAGCTTTCTTT; CDR3aa: CASSVVQGAYTEAFF
v_gene: TRBV5-4; j_gene: TRBJ2-1; abundance: many; len: 16; d_gene: TRBD2; CDR3nt: TGTGCCAGCAGCTTCACCGAACGGGGGGGATACAATGAGCAGTTCTTC; CDR3aa: CASSFTERGGYNEQFF
v_gene: TRBV27; j_gene: TRBJ1-5; abundance: .; len: 15; d_gene: .; CDR3nt: TGTGCCAGCAGTCCCACCCGGGTTAGCAATCAGCCCCAGCATTTT; CDR3aa: CASSPTRVSNQPQHF
v_gene: TRBV29-1; j_gene: TRBJ2-3; abundance: .; len: 11; d_gene: .; CDR3nt: TGCAGCGTTGAAGCCGTGGATACGCAGTATTTT; CDR3aa: CSVEAVDTQYF
v_gene: TRBV7-2; j_gene: TRBJ2-1; abundance: .; len: 17; d_gene: .; CDR3nt: TGTGCCAGCAGCTTAAGGGGAATCAGTAACTCCTACAATGAGCAGTTCTTC; CDR3aa: CASSLRGISNSYNEQFF
v_gene: TRBV2; j_gene: TRBJ2-1; abundance: many; len: 14; d_gene: .; CDR3nt: TGTGCCAGCAGAAGGGTTGGCTCCTACAATGAGCAGTTCTTC; CDR3aa: CASRRVGSYNEQFF
v_gene: TRBV4-1; j_gene: TRBJ1-1; abundance: .; len: 16; d_gene: TRBD1; CDR3nt: TGCGCCAGCAGCCAAGCGATAACAGGGGGGAAAACCGAAGCTTTCTTT; CDR3aa: CASSQAITGGKTEAFF
v_gene: TRBV11-2; j_gene: TRBJ2-1; abundance: many; len: 15; d_gene: TRBD2; CDR3nt: TGTGCCAGCAGCTTAGGAGCTAGCGGGCACAATGAGCAGTTCTTC; CDR3aa: CASSLGASGHNEQFF
v_gene: TRBV28; j_gene: TRBJ2-7; abundance: many; len: 15; d_gene: .; CDR3nt: TGTGCCAGCAGCCCGGGGACAACCACCAGCTACGAGCAGTACTTC; CDR3aa: CASSPGTTTSYEQYF
v_gene: TRBV5-5; j_gene: TRBJ2-7; abundance: many; len: 15; d_gene: .; CDR3nt: TGTGCCAGCAGCTTCACGTGGGGTACATCCTACGAGCAGTACTTC; CDR3aa: CASSFTWGTSYEQYF
v_gene: TRBV5-1; j_gene: TRBJ2-2; abundance: .; len: 15; d_gene: TRBD1; CDR3nt: TGCGCCAGCAGCGGGGGACAGGGCCGGAACGGGGAGCTGTTTTTT; CDR3aa: CASSGGQGRNGELFF
v_gene: TRBV20-1; j_gene: TRBJ1-1; abundance: .; len: 13; d_gene: .; CDR3nt: TGCAGTGCTAGAGAGGGGTCGCGTACTGAAGCTTTCTTT; CDR3aa: CSAREGSRTEAFF
v_gene: TRBV20-1; j_gene: TRBJ2-1; abundance: many; len: 18; d_gene: TRBD2; CDR3nt: TGCAGTGCTAGAGATCCAGCGGGGGCTTTCAGCTCCTACAATGAGCAGTTCTTC; CDR3aa: CSARDPAGAFSSYNEQFF
v_gene: TRBV29-1; j_gene: TRBJ1-2; abundance: few; len: 12; d_gene: .; CDR3nt: TGCAGCGTTGAAGGCAGACCCTATGGCTACACCTTC; CDR3aa: CSVEGRPYGYTF
v_gene: TRBV20-1; j_gene: TRBJ1-6; abundance: .; len: 15; d_gene: .; CDR3nt: TGCAGTGCTAGAACAAATACAGGGCTCGATTCACCCCTCCACTTT; CDR3aa: CSARTNTGLDSPLHF
v_gene: TRBV19; j_gene: TRBJ2-2; abundance: .; len: 13; d_gene: .; CDR3nt: TGTGCCAGTAGTATCAGGGGTACCGGGGAGCTGTTTTTT; CDR3aa: CASSIRGTGELFF
v_gene: TRBV11-3; j_gene: TRBJ2-3; abundance: .; len: 14; d_gene: .; CDR3nt: TGTGCCAGCAGCCAAGTGCGGAGCACAGATACGCAGTATTTT; CDR3aa: CASSQVRSTDTQYF
v_gene: TRBV6-5; j_gene: TRBJ1-1; abundance: few; len: 13; d_gene: .; CDR3nt: TGTGCCAGCATTGTTCCGACGAAGAAAGAAGCTTTCTTT; CDR3aa: CASIVPTKKEAFF
v_gene: TRBV7-9; j_gene: TRBJ2-5; abundance: .; len: 16; d_gene: TRBD2; CDR3nt: TGTGCCAGCAGCCACCGGACTAGCGCCTCCAAGAGAACCCAGTACTTC; CDR3aa: CASSHRTSASKRTQYF
v_gene: TRBV5-6; j_gene: TRBJ2-1; abundance: .; len: 12; d_gene: .; CDR3nt: TGTGCCAGCAGCTTGGGGAGGCATGAGCAGTTCTTC; CDR3aa: CASSLGRHEQFF
v_gene: TRBV2; j_gene: TRBJ2-1; abundance: .; len: 12; d_gene: .; CDR3nt: TGTGCCAGCAGCGGCGCGGCCAATGAGCAGTTCTTC; CDR3aa: CASSGAANEQFF
v_gene: TRBV5-6; j_gene: TRBJ1-6; abundance: .; len: 14; d_gene: .; CDR3nt: TGTGCCAGCAGCTTGGTTAGGGGGGTATCACCCCTCCACTTT; CDR3aa: CASSLVRGVSPLHF
v_gene: TRBV12-3/TRBV12-4; j_gene: TRBJ1-6; abundance: .; len: 15; d_gene: TRBD1; CDR3nt: TGTGCCAGCAGTTTCTGGGGACAGAGTAATTCACCCCTCCACTTT; CDR3aa: CASSFWGQSNSPLHF
v_gene: TRBV4-1; j_gene: TRBJ2-7; abundance: many; len: 15; d_gene: TRBD1; CDR3nt: TGCGCCAGCAGCCAGTTCCCTGACAGGGTCTACGAGCAGTACTTC; CDR3aa: CASSQFPDRVYEQYF
v_gene: TRBV11-2; j_gene: TRBJ2-7; abundance: .; len: 17; d_gene: TRBD2; CDR3nt: TGTGCCAGCAGCTCCCGTTCCGGGACTAGCTCGACGAAGGAGCAGTACTTC; CDR3aa: CASSSRSGTSSTKEQYF
v_gene: TRBV2; j_gene: TRBJ2-2; abundance: many; len: 15; d_gene: .; CDR3nt: TGTGCCAGCAGGTCCTCTAGCATGAACACCGGGGAGCTGTTTTTT; CDR3aa: CASRSSSMNTGELFF
v_gene: TRBV11-2; j_gene: TRBJ2-1; abundance: .; len: 16; d_gene: TRBD2; CDR3nt: TGTGCCAGCAGCTTCTCTAGCGGGAGCTCCTACAATGAGCAGTTCTTC; CDR3aa: CASSFSSGSSYNEQFF
v_gene: TRBV28; j_gene: TRBJ2-7; abundance: .; len: 12; d_gene: .; CDR3nt: TGTGCCAGCAGGGAGAGCTCCTACGAGCAGTACTTC; CDR3aa: CASRESSYEQYF